The source of this T cell receptor (beta chain) is a study of blood T cell repertoires in COVID-19. For the study at large: Samples representing acute and convalescent COVID-19 were sourced from the United States, Italy and Spain.

In germline, CDR1 is SGHTA, CDR2 FQGNSA. The V end was cut by 5 bases, the J end by 2 bases, with 14 bases between. CDR3 size: 15 residues. Enrolled through a virtual design, the participants were between roughly 18 and 90 years of age and came from about two dozen US areas. Allocation to cohorts depended on clinical history reported by the participants. The protocol was immunoSEQ multiplex PCR, while the TCRdb copy is restricted to in-frame clones and leaves out a portion. Of about 190,000 clones detected, 82% appear once; the ten largest clones hold about 5%. Input material: PBMCs or T cells enriched from blood (not recorded which). The source is a woman aged 55-69 years with acute COVID-19. The J gene is TRBJ2-3, the V gene TRBV7-2; tentative D call: TRBD2 (6 bases). The CDR3 reads CASSELAGVTDTQYF. CDR3 in DNA: TGTGCCAGCAGCGAACTAGCCGGGGTCACAGATACGCAGTATTTT.